This T cell receptor beta chain was retrieved from a study of shared clonotypes between healthy human individuals. Findings and caveats of the study: Only blood samples were collected, and tissue repertoires likely differ.

TCRdb's table, derived via immunoSEQ multiplex PCR, lists solely in-frame clones and lacks some. The sample has some 1.5 million clones; around 97% are singletons. CDR1 and CDR2 (germline): KGHSH, LQKENI. This CDR3 is built from 16 residues. Trimming removed 2 bases at V and 0 bases at J, with 12 bases between. Note on this clone: The target antigen is unknown.

The specimen was naive CD4+ T cells sorted from blood. Noted subset: CD45RA+ positively selected. The rearrangement joins TRBV18 to TRBJ2-3; D remains unclear. The source is a man aged 25 to 40 in good health. CDR3 sequence: CASSPKYRQSTDTQYF. The CDR3 DNA reads TGTGCCAGCTCACCAAAATATAGGCAGAGCACAGATACGCAGTATTTT.